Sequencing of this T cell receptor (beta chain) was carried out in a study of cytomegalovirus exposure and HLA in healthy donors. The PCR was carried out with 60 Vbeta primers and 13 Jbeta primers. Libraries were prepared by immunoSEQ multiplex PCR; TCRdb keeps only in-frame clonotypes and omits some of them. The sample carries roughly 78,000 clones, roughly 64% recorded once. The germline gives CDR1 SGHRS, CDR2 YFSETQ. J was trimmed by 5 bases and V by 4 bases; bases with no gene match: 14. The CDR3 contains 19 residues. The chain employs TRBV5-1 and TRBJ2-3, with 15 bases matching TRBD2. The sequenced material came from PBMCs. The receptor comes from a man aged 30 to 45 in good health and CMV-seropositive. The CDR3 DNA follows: TGCGCCAGCAGCCCCGCTCCGGGACTAGCGGGGGGTACCGGAGATACGCAGTATTTT. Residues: CASSPAPGLAGGTGDTQYF.